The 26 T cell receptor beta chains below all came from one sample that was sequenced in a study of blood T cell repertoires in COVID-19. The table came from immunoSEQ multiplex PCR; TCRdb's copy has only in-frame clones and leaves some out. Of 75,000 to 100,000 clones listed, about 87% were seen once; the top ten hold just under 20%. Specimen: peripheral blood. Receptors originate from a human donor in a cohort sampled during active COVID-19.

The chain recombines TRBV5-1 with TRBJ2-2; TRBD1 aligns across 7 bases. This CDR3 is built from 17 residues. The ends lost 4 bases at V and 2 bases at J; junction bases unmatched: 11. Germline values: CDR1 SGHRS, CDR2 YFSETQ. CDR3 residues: CASSVESQGSNTGELFF. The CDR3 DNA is TGCGCCAGCAGCGTTGAATCACAGGGGAGCAACACCGGGGAGCTGTTTTTT.

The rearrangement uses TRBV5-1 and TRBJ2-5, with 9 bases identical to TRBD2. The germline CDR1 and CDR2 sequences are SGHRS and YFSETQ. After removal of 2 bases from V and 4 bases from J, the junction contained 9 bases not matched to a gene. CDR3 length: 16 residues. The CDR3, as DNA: TGCGCCAGCAGCTTAACCCCTAGCGGGGATGGAGAGACCCAGTACTTC. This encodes CASSLTPSGDGETQYF.

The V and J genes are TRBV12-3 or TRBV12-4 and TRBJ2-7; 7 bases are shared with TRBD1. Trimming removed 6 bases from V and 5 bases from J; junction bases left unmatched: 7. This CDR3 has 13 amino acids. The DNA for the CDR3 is TGTGCCAGCAGCCAGGGGGAGACCAACGAGCAGTACTTC. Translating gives CASSQGETNEQYF.

DNA of the CDR3: TGTGCCAGCAGCTTAACAGGGGCTCCTGAAGCTTTCTTT. This gives the protein CASSLTGAPEAFF. The J gene is TRBJ1-1, the V gene TRBV7-2; 7 bases are shared with TRBD1. Germline V CDR1 and CDR2: SGHTA, FQGNSA. The junction had 3 bases not matched to a gene; V was cut back by 2 bases and J by 6 bases. CDR3 length: 13 residues.

CDR3 bases: TGCAGCGTTGAAGCCAGGGGAGAGACCCAGTACTTC. It yields the protein CSVEARGETQYF. J is TRBJ2-5 and V is TRBV29-1; D is perhaps TRBD1 (6 bases). Trimming shortened V by 1 base and J by 4 bases, and 7 bases separated the two germline ends. The CDR3 spans 12 residues. The V gene's germline CDR1 is SQVTM and CDR2 ANQGSEA.

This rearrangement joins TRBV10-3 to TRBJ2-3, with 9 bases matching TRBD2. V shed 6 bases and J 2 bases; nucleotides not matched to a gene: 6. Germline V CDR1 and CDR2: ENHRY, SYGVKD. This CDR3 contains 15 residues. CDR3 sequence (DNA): TGTGCCATCAGGGTTAGCGGGAGCATCACAGATACGCAGTATTTT. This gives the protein CAIRVSGSITDTQYF.

CDR3 sequence (DNA): TGTGCCAGCAGCGGAGCGAACCTGGAGCAGTACTTC. As protein: CASSGANLEQYF. The chain links TRBV14 to TRBJ2-7; D is undetermined. The CDR3 loop spans 12 amino acids. The V gene lost 5 bases and the J gene lost 7 bases, with 12 bases spanning the gap. Germline CDR1 and CDR2: SGHDN and FVKESK.

CDR3 DNA: TGTGCCAGTAACACGGGTAACCGCCCGGCACAAGAGACCCAGTACTTC. Translation: CASNTGNRPAQETQYF. The chain has TRBV19 and TRBJ2-5; unclear D gene. V was trimmed by 7 bases and J by 2 bases, leaving 20 bases between them. The CDR3 length is 16 residues. Germline CDR1 and CDR2: LNHDA and SQIVND (reference sequence).

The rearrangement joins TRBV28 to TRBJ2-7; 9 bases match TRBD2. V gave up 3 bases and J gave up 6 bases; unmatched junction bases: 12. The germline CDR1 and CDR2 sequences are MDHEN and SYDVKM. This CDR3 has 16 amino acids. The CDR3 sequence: CASSFGGAGGWGEQYF. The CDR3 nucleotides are TGTGCCAGCAGTTTTGGGGGAGCGGGAGGTTGGGGCGAGCAGTACTTC.

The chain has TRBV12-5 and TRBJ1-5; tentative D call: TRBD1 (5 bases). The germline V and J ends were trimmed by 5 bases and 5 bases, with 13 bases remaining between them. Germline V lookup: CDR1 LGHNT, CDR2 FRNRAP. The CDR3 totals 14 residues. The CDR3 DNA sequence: TGTGCTAGTGGTCGCGGGGGGGTCGATCAGCCCCAGCATTTT. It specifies CASGRGGVDQPQHF.

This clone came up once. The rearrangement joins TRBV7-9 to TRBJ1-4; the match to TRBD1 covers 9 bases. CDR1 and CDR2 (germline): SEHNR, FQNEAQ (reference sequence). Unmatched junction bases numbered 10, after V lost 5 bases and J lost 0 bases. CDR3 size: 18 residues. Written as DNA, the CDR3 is TGTGCCAGCAGCCCGTGGAGGGGACAGGGATCAACTAATGAAAAACTGTTTTTT. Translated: CASSPWRGQGSTNEKLFF.

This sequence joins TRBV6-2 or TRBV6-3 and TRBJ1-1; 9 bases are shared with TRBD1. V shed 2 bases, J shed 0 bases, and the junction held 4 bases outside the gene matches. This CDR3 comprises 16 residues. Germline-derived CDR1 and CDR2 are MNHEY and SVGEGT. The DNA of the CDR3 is TGTGCCAGCAGTTACGTGACAGGGGGATTGAACACTGAAGCTTTCTTT. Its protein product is CASSYVTGGLNTEAFF.

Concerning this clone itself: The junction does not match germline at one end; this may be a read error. The CDR3 nucleotides are TGTGCCAGCAGTGAGGGACAGGGGGTCAACGTCCTGACTTTC. This translates into CASSEGQGVNVLTF. This rearrangement joins TRBV6-1 to TRBJ2-6; TRBD1 aligns across 11 bases. Germline V gene data show CDR1 as MNHNS and CDR2 as SASEGT. This CDR3 has 14 amino acids.

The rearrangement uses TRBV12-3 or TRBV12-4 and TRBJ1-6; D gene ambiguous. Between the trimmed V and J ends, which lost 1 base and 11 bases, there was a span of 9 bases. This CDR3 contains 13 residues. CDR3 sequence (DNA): TGTGCCAGCAGTTTAGAGGTGGCGGCACCCCTCCACTTT. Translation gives CASSLEVAAPLHF.

The CDR3 protein is CASARGSGSTAEQYF. The CDR3 DNA reads TGCGCCAGCGCCCGTGGGAGCGGGAGTACCGCCGAGCAGTACTTC. The chain carries TRBV5-1 and TRBJ2-7; 8 bases map to TRBD2. With V trimmed by 7 bases and J by 6 bases, 15 bases remained unmatched. Germline V gives CDR1 SGHRS, CDR2 YFSETQ. The CDR3 length is 15 residues.

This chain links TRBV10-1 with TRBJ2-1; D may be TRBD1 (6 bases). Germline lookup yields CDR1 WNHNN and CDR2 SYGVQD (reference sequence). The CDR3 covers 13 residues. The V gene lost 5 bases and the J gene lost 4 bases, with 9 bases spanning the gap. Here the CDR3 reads CASSQGPYNEQFF. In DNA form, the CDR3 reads TGCGCCAGCAGTCAGGGGCCTTACAATGAGCAGTTCTTC.

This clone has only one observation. The CDR3 nucleotides are TGTGCCATCGCGACAGGGATGAGGGATACGCAGTATTTT. The encoded protein is CAIATGMRDTQYF. The rearrangement uses TRBV2 and TRBJ2-3, with TRBD1 matching 7 bases. V lost 10 bases, J lost 6 bases, and 10 bases stayed unmatched. CDR1 is SNHLY and CDR2 is FYNNEI in the germline V gene. The CDR3 spans 13 residues. Drawing the rest from reference TRBV2 and TRBJ2-3, the complete variable domain is EPEVTQTPSHQVTQMGQEVILRCVPISNHLYFYWYRQILGQKVEFLVSFYNNEISEKSEIFDDQFSVERPDGSNFTLKIRSTKLEDSAMYFCAIATGMRDTQYFGPGTRLTVL.

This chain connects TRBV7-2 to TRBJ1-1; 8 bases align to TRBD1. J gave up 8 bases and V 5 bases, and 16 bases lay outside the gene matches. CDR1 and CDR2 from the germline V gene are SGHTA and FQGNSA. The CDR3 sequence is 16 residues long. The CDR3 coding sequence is TGTGCCAGCAGCCTTAGTGTAGGACAGGGACCTATCGAAGCTTTCTTT. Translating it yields CASSLSVGQGPIEAFF.

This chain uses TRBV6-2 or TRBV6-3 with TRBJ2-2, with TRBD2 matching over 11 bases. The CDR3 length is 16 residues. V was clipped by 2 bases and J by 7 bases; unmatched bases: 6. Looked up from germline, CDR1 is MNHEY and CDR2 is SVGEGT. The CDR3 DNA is TGTGCCAGCAGTTACGTTGGGACTAGCGGACGCGGGGAGCTGTTTTTT. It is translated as CASSYVGTSGRGELFF.

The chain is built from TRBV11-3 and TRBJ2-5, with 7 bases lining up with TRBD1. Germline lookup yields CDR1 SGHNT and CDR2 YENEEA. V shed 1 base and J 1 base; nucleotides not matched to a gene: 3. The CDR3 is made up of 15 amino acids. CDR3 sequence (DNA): TGTGCCAGCAGCTTAGCCGGGACAGCCCAAGAGACCCAGTACTTC. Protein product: CASSLAGTAQETQYF.

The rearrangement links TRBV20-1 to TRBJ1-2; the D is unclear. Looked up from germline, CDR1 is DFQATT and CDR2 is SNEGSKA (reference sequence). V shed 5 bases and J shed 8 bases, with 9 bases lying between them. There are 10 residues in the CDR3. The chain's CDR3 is CSAYDSGYTF. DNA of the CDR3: TGCAGTGCTTATGATAGCGGCTACACCTTC.

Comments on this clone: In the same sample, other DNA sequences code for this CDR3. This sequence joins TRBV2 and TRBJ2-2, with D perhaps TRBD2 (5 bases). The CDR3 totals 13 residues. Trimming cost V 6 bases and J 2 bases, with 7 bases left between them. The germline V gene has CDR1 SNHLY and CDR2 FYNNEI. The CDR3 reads CASSRGNTGELFF. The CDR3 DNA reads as TGTGCCAGCAGCCGGGGTAACACCGGGGAGCTGTTTTTT.

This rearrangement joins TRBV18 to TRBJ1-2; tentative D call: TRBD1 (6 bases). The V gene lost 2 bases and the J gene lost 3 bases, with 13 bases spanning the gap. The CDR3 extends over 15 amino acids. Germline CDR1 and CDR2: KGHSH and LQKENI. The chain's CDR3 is CASSPETGSDYGYTF. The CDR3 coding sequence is TGTGCCAGCTCACCAGAGACAGGTAGTGACTATGGCTACACCTTC.

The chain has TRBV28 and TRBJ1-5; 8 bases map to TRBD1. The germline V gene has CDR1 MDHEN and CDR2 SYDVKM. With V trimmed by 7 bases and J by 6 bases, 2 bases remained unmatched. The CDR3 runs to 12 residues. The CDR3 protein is CASTRGLQPQHF. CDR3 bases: TGTGCCAGCACCAGGGGGCTTCAGCCCCAGCATTTT. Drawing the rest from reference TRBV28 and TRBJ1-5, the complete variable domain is DVKVTQSSRYLVKRTGEKVFLECVQDMDHENMFWYRQDPGLGLRLIYFSYDVKMKEKGDIPEGYSVSREKKERFSLILESASTNQTSMYLCASTRGLQPQHFGDGTRLSIL.

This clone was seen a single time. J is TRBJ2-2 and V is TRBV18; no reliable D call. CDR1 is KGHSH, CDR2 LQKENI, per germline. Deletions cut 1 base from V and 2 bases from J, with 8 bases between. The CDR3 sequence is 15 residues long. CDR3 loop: CASSPLAGNTGELFF. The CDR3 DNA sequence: TGTGCCAGCTCACCACTGGCAGGTAACACCGGGGAGCTGTTTTTT.

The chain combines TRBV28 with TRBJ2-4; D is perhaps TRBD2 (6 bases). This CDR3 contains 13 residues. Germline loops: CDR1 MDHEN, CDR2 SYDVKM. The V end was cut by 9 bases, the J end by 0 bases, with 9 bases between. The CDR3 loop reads CASWGEAKNIQYF. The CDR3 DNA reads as TGTGCCAGTTGGGGGGAAGCCAAAAACATTCAGTACTTC.